The clone carrying this T cell receptor (beta chain) was seen more than once but under ten times. This record comes from a study of blood T cell repertoires in COVID-19. Study as a whole: The United States, Italy and Spain provided the acute and convalescent COVID-19 samples. Nucleic acid was either cDNA or gDNA, and it came from T cells, B-cell-depleted T cells, or PBMCs.

Authors' processing steps: How many nucleated cells were present was estimated from reference gene primer amplification. Method: immunoSEQ multiplex PCR; TCRdb's copy keeps in-frame clones and lacks some. That table is the source of V, J and clone size, and D and trimming were worked out from the DNA. The sample contains 100,000 or so clones, roughly 85% of which appear only once. The CDR3 runs to 16 residues. Germline V gene sequence: CDR1 LGHNA, CDR2 YSLEER. J lost 7 bases, V lost 4 bases, and 10 bases had no gene match. This clonotype was sampled from a woman in her seventies with acute or convalescent COVID-19. Sample: peripheral blood. The rearrangement uses TRBV4-3 and TRBJ1-6; 7 bases fit TRBD1. CDR3 sequence: CASSRDRVLGNSPLHF. In DNA, the CDR3 is TGCGCCAGCAGCCGAGACAGGGTCCTTGGAAATTCACCCCTCCACTTT.